Listed here are 29 T cell receptor beta chains from one sample, sequenced in a study of cytotoxic CD8 clonotypes in ibrutinib-treated CLL. The protocol was immunoSEQ multiplex PCR, while the TCRdb copy is restricted to in-frame clones and leaves out a portion. The sample contains about 300,000 clones, roughly two thirds of which appear only once. The source was PBMCs, collected after 36 months of ibrutinib treatment. These receptors were obtained from a human donor with chronic lymphocytic leukemia.

The chain employs TRBV14 and TRBJ2-1; D ambiguous. With 4 bases removed from V and 0 bases from J, the gap between germline ends came to 13 bases. Germline CDR1 is SGHDN and CDR2 is FVKESK. The CDR3 contains 16 residues. The CDR3 nucleotides read TGTGCCAGCAGCCGAACATTGGGTGGCTCCTACAATGAGCAGTTCTTC. Its translation: CASSRTLGGSYNEQFF.

CDR3: CASSGLGGYTF. CDR3 nucleotides: TGTGCCAGCAGCGGGTTGGGTGGCTACACCTTC. The chain has TRBV5-6 and TRBJ1-2; the D is unclear. Germline V gives CDR1 SGHDT, CDR2 YYEEEE. Between the trimmed V and J ends, which lost 4 bases and 7 bases, there was a span of 8 bases. The CDR3 contains 11 residues.

The V call is TRBV30, the J call TRBJ1-5; 8 positions match TRBD1. The ends lost 4 bases at V and 9 bases at J; junction bases unmatched: 8. CDR3 size: 13 residues. CDR1 is GTSNPN, CDR2 SVGIG, per germline (reference sequence). The CDR3 reads CAWTSGQAWPQHF. CDR3 sequence (DNA): TGTGCCTGGACGTCGGGACAGGCCTGGCCCCAGCATTTT.

The chain links TRBV5-6 to TRBJ1-5, with 8 bases matching TRBD1. The trim removed 5 bases at V and 9 bases at J, leaving 10 bases unmatched. Germline CDR1 reads SGHDT; CDR2 reads YYEEEE. CDR3 length: 14 amino acids. The CDR3: CASSEGQVLGPQHF. DNA of the CDR3: TGTGCCAGCAGTGAGGGACAGGTTCTCGGGCCCCAGCATTTT.

The V gene is TRBV6-4, the J gene TRBJ1-2; D unclear. Germline lookup yields CDR1 MRHNA and CDR2 SNTAGT. V was pared by 0 bases and J by 0 bases, with 8 bases between. The CDR3 contains 15 residues. CDR3 nucleotide sequence: TGTGCCAGCAGTGACTCTGGGAACCCTAACTATGGCTACACCTTC. This translates into CASSDSGNPNYGYTF.

This clone was observed a single time. V gene TRBV15 combines with J gene TRBJ2-5; 14 bases are a match to TRBD2. After removal of 1 base from V and 5 bases from J, the junction contained 9 bases not matched to a gene. This CDR3 is 18 amino acids long. The germline gives CDR1 LNHNV, CDR2 YYDKDF (reference sequence). CDR3 in amino acids: CATSRVRGTSGSRETQYF. Written as DNA, the CDR3 is TGTGCCACCAGCAGAGTTAGGGGGACTAGCGGGAGCAGGGAGACCCAGTACTTC.

The rearrangement joins TRBV2 to TRBJ1-2; D gene unclear. The V end lost 1 base, the J end lost 1 base, and 7 bases lay between the germline ends. The CDR3 runs 14 residues. Per germline, CDR1 SNHLY and CDR2 FYNNEI. As DNA, the CDR3 is TGTGCCAGCAGTGAAGGGAGGGTTAACTATGGCTACACCTTC. Protein sequence: CASSEGRVNYGYTF.

This clone appeared a few times. The chain uses TRBV18 and TRBJ2-7; D might be TRBD1 or TRBD2, each matching 5 bases. Germline values: CDR1 KGHSH, CDR2 LQKENI. The CDR3 runs 13 residues. Deletions cut 3 bases from V and 7 bases from J, with 13 bases between. The CDR3 DNA sequence: TGTGCCAGCTCACCGGGGACGGCGGAAGAGCAGTACTTC. Protein: CASSPGTAEEQYF.

The rearrangement uses TRBV5-1 and TRBJ2-7; TRBD1 agrees at 10 bases. From germline, CDR1 is SGHRS and CDR2 YFSETQ. The CDR3 has 15 amino acids. The V gene end was trimmed by 4 bases and the J gene end by 3 bases; junction bases not matched to a gene: 7. The CDR3 loop reads CASSPPGQGYYEQYF. The CDR3 region has the DNA TGCGCCAGCAGCCCCCCGGGACAGGGGTACTACGAGCAGTACTTC.

V is TRBV21-1 and J is TRBJ1-6; the DNA was not compared with TRBD1, the D call given in the table. TRBV21-1 is recorded as a pseudogene. This CDR3 comprises 14 residues. The CDR3 loop is CARVMDRGDSPLHF. The CDR3 bases are TGTGCCAGGGTAATGGACAGGGGAGATTCACCCCTCCACTTT.

The genes are TRBV7-2 and TRBJ2-1; 7 nucleotides match TRBD2. With 5 bases clipped from V and 5 bases from J, the junction kept 9 bases outside the gene matches. From germline, CDR1 is SGHTA and CDR2 FQGNSA. This CDR3 comprises 15 residues. Here the CDR3 DNA reads TGTGCCAGCAGCGCCCCTGCGGGAGATGACAATGAGCAGTTCTTC. As protein: CASSAPAGDDNEQFF.

The chain combines TRBV29-1 with TRBJ2-7; D unclear. CDR1 and CDR2 (germline): SQVTM, ANQGSEA. This CDR3 is built from 12 residues. Trimming removed 4 bases from V and 3 bases from J, with 10 bases in between. The CDR3 DNA is TGCAGCGTTGCCCACAGTCACTACGAGCAGTACTTC. This codes for CSVAHSHYEQYF.

This chain connects TRBV5-6 to TRBJ1-1; D not resolved. Germline lookup yields CDR1 SGHDT and CDR2 YYEEEE. Trimming stripped 4 bases from V and 0 bases from J, with 7 bases between. The CDR3 covers 13 residues. For the CDR3, the DNA is TGTGCCAGCAGCAAGGTCCTGAACACTGAAGCTTTCTTT. Its protein is CASSKVLNTEAFF.

The genes are TRBV7-2 and TRBJ2-5; D tentatively fits TRBD1 or TRBD2 (6 bases each). Germline V gene data show CDR1 as SGHTA and CDR2 as FQGNSA. Trimming took off 6 bases at V and 1 base at J, with 15 bases between the two ends. The CDR3 runs to 15 residues. The CDR3 spells CASRLVGGIQETQYF. For the CDR3, the DNA is TGTGCCAGCAGGCTGGTAGGGGGGATCCAAGAGACCCAGTACTTC.

The rearrangement links TRBV5-1 to TRBJ2-3; the D gene could be TRBD1 or TRBD2 (6 bases each). The CDR3 is 14 residues long. Germline lookup yields CDR1 SGHRS and CDR2 YFSETQ. V was cut by 5 bases and J by 2 bases, with 12 bases left in between. DNA of the CDR3: TGCGCCAGCAGACCGGGGGCCCCCACAGATACGCAGTATTTT. This gives the protein CASRPGAPTDTQYF.

The genes are TRBV28 and TRBJ2-7, with 12 positions matching TRBD2. The V gene end was trimmed by 6 bases and the J gene end by 7 bases; junction bases not matched to a gene: 10. The CDR3 runs 15 residues. Per germline, CDR1 MDHEN and CDR2 SYDVKM. CDR3 nucleotides: TGTGCCAGCAGGGCAGGGCTAGCGGGAGGGTTTGAGCAGTACTTC. Protein: CASRAGLAGGFEQYF.

This clone occurred a few times. This sequence joins TRBV9 and TRBJ2-5; D is possibly TRBD2 (6 bases). The CDR3 has 16 amino acids. Germline V gene data show CDR1 as SGDLS and CDR2 as YYNGEE. V lost 0 bases and J 1 base, leaving 13 bases between the germline ends. This chain's CDR3 is CASSVGGGTLQETQYF. The CDR3 DNA reads TGTGCCAGCAGCGTAGGAGGAGGGACCCTCCAAGAGACCCAGTACTTC.

V usage is TRBV7-3 and J usage is TRBJ2-1, with 10 bases fitting TRBD2. The CDR3 runs 15 residues. The junction had 0 bases not matched to a gene; V was cut back by 1 base and J by 3 bases. Germline V gene lookup returns CDR1 SGHTA and CDR2 FQGTGA. The CDR3 spells CASSLRTSGYNEQFF. In DNA form, the CDR3 reads TGTGCCAGCAGCTTAAGGACTAGCGGCTACAATGAGCAGTTCTTC.

The chain recombines TRBV10-3 with TRBJ2-1, with D perhaps given as TRBD1 or TRBD2 (5 bases each). CDR1 is ENHRY, CDR2 SYGVKD, per germline. Trimming removed 7 bases at V and 6 bases at J, with 10 bases between. This CDR3 is 12 amino acids long. CDR3 loop: CAITGRSNEQFF. The DNA for the CDR3 is TGTGCCATCACGGGGCGTAGCAATGAGCAGTTCTTC.

This clone was observed a handful of times. V gene TRBV27 combines with J gene TRBJ2-5; 8 bases are a match to TRBD1. Germline CDR1 and CDR2: MNHEY and SMNVEV (reference sequence). Trimming cost V 4 bases and J 6 bases; bases outside gene matches: 7. The CDR3 contains 14 residues. The CDR3 nucleotides are TGTGCCAGCAGTTCCCGACAGGGGACGAAGACCCAGTACTTC. This sequence encodes CASSSRQGTKTQYF.

The chain carries TRBV5-4 and TRBJ1-2; weak D call: TRBD1 (5 bases). V was shortened by 0 bases and J by 10 bases, with 16 bases between the two germline ends. Per germline, CDR1 SGHNT and CDR2 YYREEE (reference sequence). The CDR3 is 14 amino acids. The CDR3 region has the DNA TGTGCCAGCAGCTTGGTCGGGGCACGGGGTGACTACACCTTC. Its protein product is CASSLVGARGDYTF.

The sample holds a few counts of this clone. The J gene is TRBJ2-7, the V gene TRBV14; TRBD1 is a possible D gene (6 bases). Germline V gene data show CDR1 as SGHDN and CDR2 as FVKESK. V was shortened by 1 base and J by 2 bases, with 9 bases between the two germline ends. The CDR3 spans 14 residues. CDR3 nucleotide sequence: TGTGCCAGCAGCCAAGCCAGGGGTCCCTACGAGCAGTACTTC. It yields the protein CASSQARGPYEQYF.

The CDR3 here is CSAGQTQETQYF. CDR3 sequence (DNA): TGCAGCGCGGGACAGACCCAAGAGACCCAGTACTTC. The chain combines TRBV29-1 with TRBJ2-5, with 7 bases lining up with TRBD1. Germline CDR1 reads SQVTM; CDR2 reads ANQGSEA. The CDR3 contains 12 residues. With 7 bases clipped from V and 1 base from J, the junction kept 3 bases outside the gene matches.

This clone has a single count. The V and J genes are TRBV21-1 and TRBJ1-4; TRBD1, the D gene given by the table, was not confirmed from the DNA. TRBV21-1 counts as a pseudogene. This CDR3 is 16 amino acids long. This CDR3 is CASSKASGRVDEKLFF. The CDR3 region has the DNA TGTGCCAGCAGCAAAGCTTCGGGCAGGGTGGACGAAAAACTGTTTTTT.

In this sample, this clone turned up a few times. The rearrangement uses TRBV19 and TRBJ1-2; D is unclear. The CDR3 sequence is 15 residues long. Germline CDR1 and CDR2: LNHDA and SQIVND (reference sequence). V shed 7 bases and J shed 9 bases, with 24 bases lying between them. CDR3 sequence (DNA): TGTGCCAGTACCTCCACCGAGAGCCCGGGGAATCGCTACACCTTC. It yields the protein CASTSTESPGNRYTF.

The sample holds a few counts of this clone. The rearrangement joins TRBV28 to TRBJ1-4, with D possibly being TRBD1 (6 bases). The germline gives CDR1 MDHEN, CDR2 SYDVKM. V lost 7 bases to trimming and J lost 5 bases, with 14 bases between them. The CDR3 extends over 14 amino acids. CDR3 sequence: CASTRQVLNEKLFF. The CDR3 coding sequence is TGTGCCAGCACCCGACAGGTCCTAAATGAAAAACTGTTTTTT.

The chain couples TRBV11-2 to TRBJ2-3; either TRBD1 or TRBD2 may fit D (5 bases each). The CDR3 contains 15 residues. Per germline, CDR1 SGHAT and CDR2 FQNNGV. V was clipped by 5 bases and J by 3 bases, with 15 bases between them. The CDR3 DNA reads TGTGCCAGCAGCGAGACCTCGGGGCGGACAGATACGCAGTATTTT. It codes for CASSETSGRTDTQYF.

The rearrangement links TRBV4-1 to TRBJ2-5; D is possibly TRBD1 or TRBD2 (5 bases each). Germline-derived CDR1 and CDR2 are MGHRA and YSYEKL. With 0 bases removed from V and 6 bases from J, the gap between germline ends came to 11 bases. There are 14 residues in the CDR3. The CDR3 loop reads CASSQDGTKQTQYF. The CDR3 DNA follows: TGCGCCAGCAGCCAAGACGGGACGAAGCAGACCCAGTACTTC.

The chain joins TRBV10-2 to TRBJ2-7; D tentatively reads TRBD1 or TRBD2 (5 bases each). Germline V gene lookup returns CDR1 WSHSY and CDR2 SAAADI. The V end was cut by 8 bases, the J end by 1 base, with 27 bases between. The CDR3 extends over 18 amino acids. CDR3 region: CASGRDVDFLGRSYEQYF. The CDR3 region has the DNA TGCGCCAGCGGCCGGGACGTCGATTTCTTAGGAAGGTCCTACGAGCAGTACTTC.